This T cell receptor (beta chain) derives from a study of shared clonotypes between healthy human individuals. The germline V gene encodes CDR1 MNHNY and CDR2 SVGAGI (reference sequence). This CDR3 is 13 amino acids long. Trimming stripped 10 bases from V and 3 bases from J, with 14 bases between. Clones were read by immunoSEQ multiplex PCR, and TCRdb kept only the in-frame ones, dropping some. Seen here are roughly 520,000 clones, about 96% observed once, and the top ten hold about 0.067%. Sequencing was performed on naive CD4+ T cells sorted from blood. Subset: CD45RA+ positively selected. The chain couples TRBV6-6 to TRBJ2-3; D might be TRBD1 or TRBD2, each matching 5 bases. The clonotype comes from a woman in her twenties or thirties in good health. CDR3 region: CATTRGGTDTQYF. Written as DNA, the CDR3 is TGTGCCACGACGAGGGGCGGGACAGATACGCAGTATTTT.